This is a list of T cell receptor beta chains from one sample in a study of human T cells and chemical hapten exposure. TCRdb fed the RACE reads into MiXCR, producing one record per CDR3 protein. The sample consists of over 35,000 distinct CDR3 sequences, 3.5% to 4% of them appearing once. The sequencing here drew on whole blood, taken in connection with sensitization to the hapten diphenylcyclopropenone (DPC). All receptors derive from a middle-aged man with alopecia areata. Some clones in this sample may be carry-over from other donors' samples. CDR3s include the opening cysteine and the closing phenylalanine or tryptophan. Clone size appears in some rows only: once, few, many, or a class for an expanded clone.

CAISGGGPNPYEQYF,many,TRBV10-3,TRBJ2-7
CASSISTGLSKNIQYF,many,TRBV7-8,TRBJ2-4
CASSQVAGSYNSPLHF,many,TRBV4-2,TRBJ1-6
CASSRNSGGNEQFF,many,TRBV7-2,TRBJ2-1
CASSQEGRGFGQPQHF,many,TRBV3-1,TRBJ1-5
CASMIFSSYEQFF,many,TRBV2,TRBJ2-1
CASSQSNSNSPLHF,-,TRBV16,TRBJ1-6
CASSWDVSSYNEQFF,many,TRBV5-6,TRBJ2-1
CASSYNGGNQPQHF,many,TRBV6-5,TRBJ1-5
CASSLAVGAGVDTQYF,many,TRBV5-1,TRBJ2-3
CASSMRAMGGEQFF,many,TRBV19,TRBJ2-1
CASNGTPNTEAFF,many,TRBV27,TRBJ1-1
CASSLGLADNNEQFF,many,TRBV11-2,TRBJ2-1
CASSQDWVYNQPQHF,many,TRBV4-3,TRBJ1-5
CASSGFPTDTQYF,many,TRBV7-2,TRBJ2-3
CSGAGGNQPQHF,many,TRBV20-1,TRBJ1-5
CASSLGPSGADTQYF,many,TRBV11-2,TRBJ2-3
CSARGAAHGETQYF,many,TRBV20-1,TRBJ2-5
CASSQSRKRESGSNNEQFF,many,TRBV23-1,TRBJ2-1
CASSLTLSYEQYF,once,TRBV7-3,TRBJ2-7
CASSEFGLEQFF,many,TRBV2,TRBJ2-1
CASSGAGPAQTQYF,many,TRBV5-4,TRBJ2-5
CAISASDGSGNTIYF,many,TRBV10-3,TRBJ1-3
CASSRAGGTLEQYF,many,TRBV18,TRBJ2-7
CSVLADTQYF,many,TRBV29-1,TRBJ2-3
CASSLFGVNTEAFF,many,TRBV7-2,TRBJ1-1
CASSPTGTSYNEQFF,-,TRBV7-9,TRBJ2-1
CASSPGQRIGPLHF,many,TRBV11-1,TRBJ1-6
CSANLGPERETQYF,many,TRBV20-1,TRBJ2-5
CASEGDTQYF,many,TRBV6-6,TRBJ2-3
CATKLRATGVQETQYF,many,TRBV24-1,TRBJ2-5
CASSLGSGWTDTQYF,many,TRBV28,TRBJ2-3
CASSQLDRADTQYF,many,TRBV3-1,TRBJ2-3
CASSRFKGQGVSGANVLTF,many,TRBV7-2,TRBJ2-6
CASTFNNEQFF,many,TRBV28,TRBJ2-1
CASSDSGGRNEKLFF,few,TRBV2,TRBJ1-4
CASSSHPGQTNYGYTF,many,TRBV5-1,TRBJ1-2
CATSRRQGPGELFF,many,TRBV15,TRBJ2-2
CASSSLGTRGGYTF,many,TRBV28,TRBJ1-2
CASSSESYEQYF,many,TRBV7-9,TRBJ2-7
CASSLILAGKSTDTQYF,many,TRBV28,TRBJ2-3